This T cell receptor beta chain was sequenced during a study of sequential checkpoint blockade in melanoma (dated by TCRdb to the late 2010s). Background on the whole study: Using 1:1 randomization, the trial assigned patients either to first-line nivolumab followed by ipilimumab (arm A) or to ipilimumab followed by nivolumab (arm B). Maintenance nivolumab came after each of the two trial sequences. TCRbeta immunosequencing was performed on DNA from roughly 99 pretreatment melanoma tumor samples. Twenty-two patients had matched tumor biopsies taken before treatment and at week 13, after single-agent nivolumab (arm A) or ipilimumab (arm B). In around four fifths of the matched pre- and post-treatment tumor biopsy pairs, both biopsies came from the same lesion.

The paper as a whole reports these results and caveats: Tumor T-cell fraction and clonality were correlated with PD-L1 staining and CD8+ T-cell counts, but not with mutational load. Small sample sizes and reduced statistical power limited the analyses of tumor T-cell fraction within each arm. Among patients in the nivolumab-first arm (arm A), tumor TIL clonality before treatment was associated with response (P = .04). Larger, independent patient cohorts are needed to validate the response-prediction model that combines TCR metrics and mutation burden. Patients with increases in tumor T-cell fraction and clonality by week 13 were approximately 30 times more likely to achieve clinical benefit.

This clone turned up a few times. Its recognized antigen is unknown. No qualities accompany the bases; no much larger clone lies one base away. V is pared back by 0 bases and J by 0 bases, with 11 bases lying between the germline termini. The CDR3 holds 16 amino acids from the cysteine to the phenylalanine. The kept DNA is CDR3 alone, 48 bases in frame from the first base. The CDR1 and CDR2 encoded by the germline V gene are SGDLS and YYNGEE. Interpreted using the paper, the treatment or condition label stands for: randomized to nivolumab then ipilimumab (arm A) or the reverse (arm B). Prior DNA-damaging chemotherapy had not been received by any trial patient. The samples were obtained from melanoma patients enrolled in CheckMate 064, an open-label, randomized phase II trial testing sequential checkpoint blockade. Tumor TCR sequencing used genomic DNA from formalin-fixed paraffin-embedded (FFPE) tissue samples.

TCRbeta CDR3 regions were immunosequenced from genomic DNA with the immunoSEQ Assay. Before high-throughput sequencing, genomic DNA was amplified using bias-controlled multiplex PCR. The source study handled its data this way. To quantify the absolute abundance of each unique TCRbeta CDR3 region, the sequences were collapsed and filtered. Clonality was defined as 1 minus Pielou's evenness and was calculated using productive rearrangements only. To compute tumor T-cell fraction, TCRbeta template counts were normalized to usable DNA, with usable DNA estimated from several housekeeping genes. A previously published method was used to identify clones with significantly greater frequencies in on-treatment samples than in baseline samples. TCRdb mirrors the immuneACCESS table, restricted to in-frame sequences. Some clones are absent from its copies; in checked studies, under half trace to an unresolved V gene, and the reason for the others is unknown. D and trimming were read from the DNA, whereas the V and J calls and clone size are those reported in that table. The sample records roughly 9,100 clones, 23% of which are singletons. Together, the top ten hold about 14% of the sample.

The chain couples TRBV9 to TRBJ2-3; a weak D assignment points to TRBD2 (6 bases agree). The source of this sequence is a human donor with melanoma. Sequencing used tumor tissue (inferred from file names), obtained from a patient given nivolumab and ipilimumab in sequence. The nucleotide sequence reads as follows: TGTGCCAGCAGCGTAGCCTGGGCGGGGAGCACAGATACGCAGTATTTT. This codes for CASSVAWAGSTDTQYF.